A single sample is the source of the 14 T cell receptor beta chains below, sequenced in a study of blood T cell repertoires in COVID-19. Produced via immunoSEQ multiplex PCR; TCRdb's table is partial and in-frame only. The data hold about 280,000 clones, with around 88% observed a single time. Sequences were obtained from peripheral blood. Receptors originate from a woman aged 70-85 years with COVID-19, enrolled during active disease.

This clone appeared a single time. This rearrangement joins TRBV4-1 to TRBJ1-2; D perhaps matches TRBD1 (6 bases). V was clipped by 5 bases and J by 4 bases, with 14 bases between them. Germline V lookup: CDR1 MGHRA, CDR2 YSYEKL. This CDR3 has 14 residues. The CDR3, as DNA: TGCGCCAGCAGCAAAACGACAGGATCCTATGGCTACACCTTC. Translated: CASSKTTGSYGYTF.

This sequence joins TRBV5-1 and TRBJ2-3; a weak D match, TRBD2 (6 bases). The V end lost 3 bases, the J end lost 3 bases, and 14 bases lay between the germline ends. Germline assignment: CDR1 SGHRS and CDR2 YFSETQ. CDR3 length: 15 residues. The CDR3 loop reads CASSWAGSPTDTQYF. The CDR3 nucleotides are TGCGCCAGCAGCTGGGCCGGGAGTCCGACAGATACGCAGTATTTT.

DNA of the CDR3: TGTGCCACCAGTGGGGGGCGGGGGAGATCTCAAGAGACCCAGTACTTC. Protein sequence: CATSGGRGRSQETQYF. The J gene is TRBJ2-5, the V gene TRBV24-1; tentatively, D is TRBD2 (7 bases). Trimming took 5 bases from V and 2 from J, leaving 17 bases between them. The germline gives CDR1 KGHDR, CDR2 SFDVKD. The CDR3 runs to 16 residues.

This chain uses TRBV6-1 with TRBJ2-1; the match to TRBD1 covers 8 bases. This CDR3 has 15 amino acids. Looked up from germline, CDR1 is MNHNS and CDR2 is SASEGT. Trimming cost V 2 bases and J 8 bases; bases outside gene matches: 8. This CDR3 reads CASSETDRGWDEQFF. The CDR3 DNA is TGTGCCAGCAGTGAAACAGACAGGGGATGGGATGAGCAGTTCTTC.

The chain carries TRBV2 and TRBJ1-4; D is unresolved. The V gene lost 7 bases and the J gene lost 3 bases, with 18 bases spanning the gap. Germline loops: CDR1 SNHLY, CDR2 FYNNEI. This CDR3 region has 16 residues. DNA of the CDR3: TGTGCCAGCACCACCATCGACGGGATCGCTAATGAAAAACTGTTTTTT. This codes for CASTTIDGIANEKLFF.

The chain links TRBV18 to TRBJ1-2, with TRBD1 identical over 7 bases. The CDR3 runs 15 residues. The trim removed 4 bases at V and 4 bases at J, leaving 9 bases unmatched. Germline-derived CDR1 and CDR2 are KGHSH and LQKENI. Here the CDR3 reads CASSLSTGSSYGYTF. As DNA, the CDR3 is TGTGCCAGCTCACTGTCGACAGGGAGTAGCTATGGCTACACCTTC.

V and J are TRBV25-1 and TRBJ2-1; 12 positions agree with TRBD2. Trimming at V came to 5 bases and at J to 6 bases, leaving 2 bases not matched to a gene. Germline-derived CDR1 and CDR2 are MGHDK and SYGVNS. The CDR3 extends over 14 amino acids. The CDR3 DNA follows: TGTGCCAGCAGTTCTAGCGGGGGGGCCAATGAGCAGTTCTTC. Its protein product is CASSSSGGANEQFF.

This chain connects TRBV30 to TRBJ1-2; D remains unclear. V lost 4 bases to trimming and J lost 4 bases, with 22 bases between them. The CDR3 length is 16 residues. Germline-derived CDR1 and CDR2 are GTSNPN and SVGIG (reference sequence). The CDR3 bases are TGTGCCTGGACCCGTTCTCCATACGGGGATCTCTATGGCTACACCTTC. Amino acid sequence: CAWTRSPYGDLYGYTF. Filled out from reference TRBV30 and TRBJ1-2, the complete variable domain reads SQTIHQWPATLVQPVGSPLSLECTVEGTSNPNLYWYRQAAGRGLQLLFYSVGIGQISSEVPQNLSASRPQDRQFILSSKKLLLSDSGFYLCAWTRSPYGDLYGYTFGSGTRLTVV.

This chain links TRBV19 with TRBJ1-1, with no clear D. The CDR3 runs to 15 residues. Trimming removed 3 bases at V and 5 bases at J, with 16 bases between. Germline CDR1 and CDR2: LNHDA and SQIVND (reference sequence). CDR3 region: CASSIGGLRWTEAFF. DNA of the CDR3: TGTGCCAGTAGTATTGGAGGGTTACGATGGACTGAAGCTTTCTTT.

The chain combines TRBV9 with TRBJ1-2; D not resolved. The CDR3 runs to 14 residues. CDR1 and CDR2 from the germline V gene are SGDLS and YYNGEE. V was clipped by 0 bases and J by 2 bases, with 8 bases between them. The CDR3 DNA reads as TGTGCCAGCAGCGTAGCCTCCGGGAACTATGGCTACACCTTC. Encoded protein: CASSVASGNYGYTF.

The chain combines TRBV28 with TRBJ1-2; 9 positions agree with TRBD1. Germline V gene lookup returns CDR1 MDHEN and CDR2 SYDVKM. The V and J ends lost 6 bases and 6 bases, in that order; junction bases with no gene match: 5. This CDR3 contains 13 residues. In DNA form, the CDR3 reads TGTGCCAGCAGCTACAGGGGGCTTGATGGCTACACCTTC. Encoded protein: CASSYRGLDGYTF.

This chain connects TRBV5-4 to TRBJ2-3, with a weak D call TRBD2 (6 bases). Germline assignment: CDR1 SGHNT and CDR2 YYREEE (reference sequence). The V end was cut by 0 bases, the J end by 4 bases, with 15 bases between. The CDR3 contains 16 residues. As DNA, the CDR3 is TGTGCCAGCAGCTTGGGCGGGACGCCCGGATCAGATACGCAGTATTTT. This sequence encodes CASSLGGTPGSDTQYF.

The chain couples TRBV30 to TRBJ2-3; 7 bases match TRBD1. The CDR3 totals 12 residues. CDR1 and CDR2 (germline): GTSNPN, SVGIG (reference sequence). V trimming: 5 bases; J trimming: 5 bases; junction bases outside the gene matches: 4. The DNA for the CDR3 is TGTGCCTGGGGCACAGGGGAAGATACGCAGTATTTT. This encodes CAWGTGEDTQYF.

The chain joins TRBV28 to TRBJ2-3; maybe TRBD2 (6 bases). This CDR3 has 15 amino acids. The V end lost 7 bases, the J end lost 0 bases, and 14 bases lay between the germline ends. Germline V CDR1 and CDR2: MDHEN, SYDVKM. CDR3 DNA: TGTGCCAGCAACTTCTGGGGGGACAGCACAGATACGCAGTATTTT. This gives the protein CASNFWGDSTDTQYF.